This TCR beta chain was recorded in a study of T cell responses to AZD1222 COVID-19 vaccine (dated by TCRdb to the early 2020s). Broadly, across the study: AZD1222 recipients whose second dose came at about 4 weeks and those whose second dose came at about 12 weeks were combined into one group, since spike-specific TCR depth and breadth did not differ between the two schedules. TCR sequencing was performed for 230 to 250 trial participants, of whom roughly 200 were given two doses of AZD1222 and around 26 were given two doses of MenACWY control vaccine. Trial participants were enrolled by age into subgroups of 18-55, 56-69 and 70-plus years, and around 150, 28 and 57 TCR-sequenced participants, respectively, were included in these subgroups. The investigation overall reported the following: After two AZD1222 doses, spike-specific TCR breadth and depth were significantly higher than at day 0 and than in MenACWY recipients. CD4 TCRs associated with the vaccine covered the entire spike protein, and the dominant responses were in regions 160-218 and 743-854. Participants were mostly white British and included more females than males, and it was suggested by the authors that clonal diversity may have been underestimated. The 56-69-year group was small, and its depth increase did not reach significance, likely because of low power. Nearly half of unique spike-specific TCRs reportedly recognized epitopes outside regions mutated in the B.1.351 and B.1.1.7 variants. Conclusions about previously exposed vaccinees are limited because only a handful of AZD1222 recipients were SARS-CoV-2 seropositive at baseline. Because no day 14 peak-response samples were available, repertoires were characterized only after the peak T cell response.

The CDR3 regions of human TCRbeta chains were analyzed by immunosequencing. The paper's processing steps were these. TCRs in the repertoires were matched against a reference library of SARS-CoV-2-specific TCRs that had been generated with the MIRA antigen-specificity platform. Breadth was defined as the fraction of unique TCRs that were SARS-CoV-2-associated, and depth was defined as the fraction of total T cells that were SARS-CoV-2-associated. Using the MIRA data, each spike-specific TCR was mapped to the spike region that the TCR reacts to and placed in a CD4 or CD8 class. Log10-transformed breadth and depth values were compared by one-way ANOVA with Sidak's multiple comparisons tests. Imported from immuneACCESS, the table was reduced by TCRdb to in-frame sequences with V and J called. These copies leave out some clones; in studies compared against another copy, an unresolved V gene accounts for under half, and the cause of the remainder is not known. V, J and clone size reflect that table, while D and trimming were determined from the DNA. The table for this sample lists under 170,000 clones; 94% of them were counted only once. Together, the top ten hold roughly 1.3% of the sample.

In regard to this clone: The antigen it binds to is not known. One base away there is no much larger clone; base qualities are not given.

The label giving this sample's time point can be read as: baseline before first vaccination. Vaccinee samples came from UK trials COV001 and COV002, including a single-blind randomized controlled phase 2/3 trial of AZD1222 (ChAdOx1 nCoV-19) in healthy adults. For TCRbeta chain sequencing, PBMC samples from trial participants were taken at day 0 and at day 28 after the second dose. Trimming accounts for 8 bases at V and 6 bases at J, while the number of junction bases matched to no gene is 9. The germline V gene (reference sequence) supplies CDR1 SEHNR and CDR2 FQNEAQ. Inclusive of the bounding cysteine and phenylalanine, the CDR3 is 13 residues long. Kept here is only the CDR3 DNA, which spans 39 bases and is read in frame from base 1.

The source is an adult in good health. The sequences come from peripheral blood, collected on day 0 of AZD1222 vaccination. Rearrangement joined TRBV7-9 to TRBJ1-1; 7 central nucleotides agree with TRBD1. The CDR3 reads as follows: CASLARGGAEAFF. The DNA sequence reads TGTGCCAGCCTGGCCAGGGGGGGAGCTGAAGCTTTCTTT.